This T cell receptor beta chain was profiled in a study of shared clonotypes between healthy human individuals. Comment on this clone: Its antigen remains unknown.

Once extracted for a subset, genomic DNA was divided evenly among several immunoSEQ plates. This table comes from immunoSEQ multiplex PCR, and its TCRdb copy is limited to in-frame clones, with some not included. The sample has 980,000 or so clones, about 80% seen once. Findings of the study overall: The study found lower generation probabilities in non-shared clonotypes than in those shared by all four donors.

Each donor was a Caucasian adult residing in Nashville, Tennessee. Germline V gives CDR1 WNHNN, CDR2 SYGVQD (reference sequence). With 9 bases clipped from V and 2 bases from J, the junction kept 7 bases outside the gene matches. CDR3 length equals 13 residues. This TCR was recovered from a man between 18 and 29 years old in good health. This rearrangement joins TRBV10-1 to TRBJ2-7; 7 nucleotides match TRBD2. Sequenced input: memory CD4+ T cells sorted from blood. The sample's subset: CD45RA-negative fraction. In DNA, the CDR3 is TGCGCCAGGGAGCGGGACGGGACCTACGAGCAGTACTTC. Translated, it gives CARERDGTYEQYF.